The entry that follows covers one T cell receptor beta chain sequence. Antigen: not known. 5'RACE generated cDNA with 10-nucleotide random UMIs. TCRdb re-called the 5' RACE reads with MiXCR, one entry per CDR3 protein. The sample shows about 49,000 distinct CDR3 sequences, roughly 10% of them seen only once. This record belongs to a study of neurological immune-mediated disorders. Findings and caveats of the study: The most TCR clonal expansion was seen in HTLV-1-associated myelopathy, whereas the least was seen in multiple sclerosis, below the level in healthy controls.

Time point: longitudinal time-point 1 (baseline). Among the participants, healthy controls were blood bank volunteers in Maryland, USA. From 2 million PBMCs stored at -80 C, the unsorted libraries were generated. Germline V gives CDR1 MNHEY, CDR2 SVGAGI. The CDR3 length is 16 residues. With 0 bases clipped from V and 4 bases from J, the junction kept 7 bases outside the gene matches. Sequenced material: PBMCs. V is TRBV6-5 and J is TRBJ2-7, with 9 bases that match TRBD1. This clonotype originated in a middle-aged woman in good health. The CDR3 protein is CASSYSRDRVPYEQYF. The CDR3 region has the DNA TGTGCCAGCAGTTACTCCCGGGACAGGGTCCCTTACGAGCAGTACTTC.